This TCR beta chain was identified in a study of cytomegalovirus exposure and HLA in healthy donors. The ends lost 0 bases at V and 4 bases at J; junction bases unmatched: 2. CDR1 LGHNA and CDR2 YNFKEQ come from the germline V gene. The CDR3 is made up of 15 amino acids. Broader study findings: Reported results showed that the classifier diagnosed cytomegalovirus status with high specificity and sensitivity.

The assay was immunoSEQ multiplex PCR, and TCRdb's table has in-frame clones only and misses some. The table shows fewer than 200,000 clones, with approximately 89% occurring only once. For this clone: Its antigen is currently unknown.

This receptor was obtained from a woman aged 18-29 years in good health and CMV-seropositive. The chain combines TRBV4-2 with TRBJ1-4; 7 nucleotides line up with TRBD1. The sequenced sample was PBMCs. For the CDR3, the DNA is TGTGCCAGCAGCCAAGAGGGACAGATTAATGAAAAACTGTTTTTT. Translating gives CASSQEGQINEKLFF.